This T cell receptor beta chain was retrieved from a study of cytomegalovirus exposure and HLA in healthy donors (dated by TCRdb to 2017 to 2019). About the full investigation: An earlier analysis of about 560 of the donors reported approximately 280 Gb of sequence data and 95 million to 140 million unique TCR beta sequences obtained from around 170 million T cells. Roughly 300 gigabases of sequencing data and 78 million or so unique TCR sequences were included in an early release covering over 600 HLA-typed donors. Of the approximately 400 genotyped donors, more than 75% were placed in the genetic ancestry cluster associated with self-reported Caucasian donors. The aim of the study was to test whether cataloging public T cell receptors could identify signatures of past pathogen exposure. The study used immunosequencing to profile the T cell repertoires of around 600 subjects and linked those repertoires to cytomegalovirus serostatus. A separate validation cohort of 90 to 150 different subjects was used in addition to the approximately 700-subject first cohort. To predict cytomegalovirus infection status, the study brought together high-throughput TCR immunosequencing, statistical association of individual TCRs with disease status, and machine learning. A later analysis re-examined previously published TCR beta repertoires from 500 to 700 donors and added high-resolution HLA genotyping to investigate patterns of TCR occurrence. Rather than drawing on any new phenotypic data, the later analysis identified candidate immune exposures from TCR beta sequences and the way those sequences occurred across donors. In an earlier analysis of roughly 580 of the donors, high-throughput TCR beta sequencing was used to judge whether each TCR beta V gene segment behaved as functional or pseudogenic. Donor age, sex, ethnicity and CMV serostatus were compiled alongside the repertoire data. A later genetic analysis used genome-wide SNP genotypes for 398 of the 666 donors, treating that subset as a discovery cohort. All discovery cohort repertoires had been generated using a single sequencing platform. Both class I and class II loci were covered by HLA typing, at four-digit resolution. The number of typed donors differed by locus: about 620-630 for A, B, C, DRB1 and DQB1; 500 to 550 for DQA1; over 600 for DPA1; and about 450 for DPB1. Because of strong linkage in the cohort, five DR-DQ haplotypes were treated as single units for association and clustering. Among around 400 genotyped donors of the cohort, an average of around 250,000 unique TCR beta nucleotide sequences was sequenced per donor, of which 15% to 20% were non-productive. What the work shows at the level of the full study, not this receptor alone: Some IMGT-functional V segments, including TRBV6-2 and TRBV6-3, could not be told apart with the 87-base-pair reads, so those segments were excluded. Presence/absence analyses assumed roughly uniform sequencing depth across donors, an assumption that may not hold. The sequencing pipeline was judged likely to have produced a cluster of highly shared sequence variants as a technical artifact. HLA typing was unavailable for some donors at each locus, so association tests used only the typed subset. An earlier analysis of 587 of the donors showed that most TCR beta V segments appeared in productive rearrangements either about 87% or about 30% of the time, which broadly matched IMGT annotations. A later analysis reported that several top co-occurrence clusters appeared linked to parvovirus B19, influenza, CMV and Epstein-Barr virus. Most TCR sequences were seen in very few donors, while some public TCRs were found in many individuals. Immune exposure information for the cohort was limited to CMV serostatus. Linkage disequilibrium might explain the correlated functional status among segregating V segments, but an unknown experimental factor could not be excluded. According to a later genetic analysis, donors in an Asian-associated ancestry cluster had fewer N-insertions in productive TCRs than the roughly 670-donor mean. In a later analysis, the rate of TCR association differed among HLA loci, with DRB1 alleles having the most associated TCRs and HLA-C alleles having the fewest. The study gave a list of about 170 TCR beta chains associated with cytomegalovirus. Specific HLA alleles were associated with roughly 16,000 TCR beta sequences at a false discovery rate of 0.05 in a later analysis. Assigning TCR associations to individual alleles was difficult when HLA alleles, especially DR and DQ, strongly co-occurred. The earlier analysis of fewer than 750 of the donors excluded over 15 rarely observed V segments, including chromosome 9 orphons, because counts were too low. Most CMV-associated TCR beta chains appeared to be HLA-restricted in a later analysis, and the HLA associations seemed to be driven largely by CMV exposure. In this cohort, only TCR beta chains were sequenced, and detectable features were limited by the absence of alpha or paired-chain data. The authors suggested that the approach could potentially be extended to other disease states and immunological phenotypes. V-gene and J-gene trimming of TCR beta chains was associated with a missense DCLRE1C variant in a later genetic analysis, and the association was replicated in an independent cohort. A few of the identified cytomegalovirus-associated TCR beta chains were confirmed in vitro to be specific for cytomegalovirus antigens. A further reported finding was that TCR beta sequences accurately predicted the HLA-A and HLA-B alleles for most subjects in the first cohort. Cytomegalovirus status was reported to be diagnosed by the classifier with high specificity and sensitivity in both the original and validation cohorts. Compared with equally common non-associated chains, HLA-associated TCR beta chains in a later analysis were more clonally expanded and had lower generation probabilities.

Sequences SGHNT (CDR1) and YENEEA (CDR2) are obtained from the germline V gene. Counted from cysteine to phenylalanine, this CDR3 has 13 amino acids. The only DNA kept is the CDR3, 39 bases in frame from the first base. Relative to germline, V is 1 base shorter and J is 7 bases shorter, with 8 bases between their ends. The library was obtained by the immunoSEQ multiplex PCR assay. The multiplex PCR relied on a mix of 60 forward primers for TCR Vbeta segments and 13 reverse primers for TCR Jbeta segments. The CDR3 region of rearranged TCR beta genes was amplified from genomic DNA by a multiplex PCR assay. The Illumina HiSeq System was used to sequence the amplified TCR beta libraries as 87-base-pair reads. The published analysis was carried out like this. A later analysis tallied 70 million to 100 million unique TCR beta chains across the 600 to 700 repertoires, and around 10 million of those chains were shared by two or more donors. A nearest-neighbor algorithm error-corrected the raw reads and collapsed the reads into unique sequences, merging closely related sequences to remove PCR and sequencing errors. To assign V, D and J gene segments, CDR3 sequences were aligned to IMGT reference sequences. For a sequence to be retained, at least a six-nucleotide match to both a V gene segment and a J gene segment was required. A rearrangement counted as productive if the CDR3 had no stop codons and remained in frame with V and J, and every other rearrangement counted as non-productive. Following IMGT convention, CDR3 was defined as the stretch from the second conserved V-encoded cysteine to the conserved J-encoded phenylalanine. In an earlier analysis of approximately 590 of the donors, sequences lacking an unambiguous match to a single V gene segment were excluded. An earlier analysis of several hundred of the donors called V segments functional above 56.7% productive rearrangements and segregating when the between-donor standard deviation exceeded 5%. A statistical classification framework was built for diagnosing cytomegalovirus status from the catalog of TCR beta chain sequences. In a later analysis, V and J genes were assigned by comparing TCR nucleotide sequences against IMGT/GENE-DB human TR gene sequences. The TCRdist pipeline was used in a later analysis to assign CDR3 sequences and most-parsimonious VDJ recombination scenarios. A later analysis defined each TCR beta chain by its CDR3 amino acid sequence plus V-gene family, and excluded reads lacking a unique V-gene family. A later analysis removed 550 to 650 highly shared, low-generation-probability nucleotide sequences to deal with suspected cross-contamination and a sequencing artifact. In a later analysis, a clonal expansion index was calculated for each public chain from normalized within-repertoire ranks of inferred template counts. In a later analysis, generation probabilities were computed with a VDJ recombination model fitted to out-of-frame rearrangements, and the resulting probabilities were checked against IGoR. In a later analysis, TCR-TCR, TCR-HLA and TCR-CMV co-occurrence was scored with hypergeometric tests, and a repertoire-size bias correction was applied to TCR pairs. A later analysis estimated false discovery rates by permuting HLA or CMV assignments 20 times. In a later analysis, co-occurring TCRs were grouped using DBSCAN, and TCRdist sequence similarity was added for clustering within HLA-allele-positive subsets. Repertoires with fewer than 30,000 or more than 120,000 public chains, plus five repertoires with anomalous nucleotide sharing, were excluded from co-occurrence clustering. TCRdb mirrors the immuneACCESS table, restricted to in-frame sequences. Some clones are absent from its copies; in checked studies, under half trace to an unresolved V gene, and the reason for the others is unknown. That table is the source of V, J and clone size, and D and trimming were worked out from the DNA. This sample comprises about 95,000 clones, roughly three quarters of them detected only once. The ten top clones hold less than 5% of the sample.

To note about this clone: The antigen this receptor binds is unknown. No much larger clone is present one base from it, and per-base qualities are unavailable.

The cohort consisted of 666 healthy bone marrow donors. At the time of sampling, every cohort member was nominally healthy, though immune exposures that went unrecorded were likely present. The donor tested CMV seronegative and was one of the 352 seronegative cohort members. Each donor provided a peripheral blood sample, and peripheral blood mononuclear cells were used for TCR beta sequencing. The Qiagen DNeasy Blood Extraction Kit was used to extract genomic DNA from the blood cell samples. This receptor was identified in a woman aged 40 to 50 in good health and CMV-seronegative. The chain is assembled from TRBV11-3 and TRBJ2-1; the D gene is possibly TRBD2, with 5 bases matching. The material sequenced was PBMCs. For the CDR3, the sequence is CASSLGWENEQFF. The DNA reads TGTGCCAGCAGCTTAGGTTGGGAGAATGAGCAGTTCTTC.